This T cell receptor beta chain was profiled in a study of CD8 T cells in Susac syndrome. The authors reverse transcribed roughly 0.5 to 1 ug RNA with random hexamers. TCRdb used MiXCR to reprocess the immunoSEQ multiplex PCR reads, holding one entry per CDR3 protein. The sample gives 160,000 or so distinct CDR3 sequences, about 95% of which show up once; about 0.15% is in the top ten. Sequencing of TCR beta, carried out with a high-throughput approach, was applied to CD8+ and CD4+ T cells from the blood. The CD8+ and CD4+ T cells were isolated magnetically using a negative isolation approach, whereas the TEMRA cells were enriched by FACS. The germline V and J ends were trimmed by 0 bases and 0 bases, with 13 bases remaining between them. The CDR3 loop spans 16 amino acids. Germline assignment: CDR1 SQVTM and CDR2 ANQGSEA.

Sample: CD8+ T cells from PBMCs. The origin of this receptor is a human donor with multiple sclerosis. The rearrangement links TRBV29-1 to TRBJ2-3; weak D call: TRBD1 (6 bases). The CDR3 DNA is TGCAGCGTTGAAGACAGGGGATGGGAAAGCACAGATACGCAGTATTTT. It translates to CSVEDRGWESTDTQYF.